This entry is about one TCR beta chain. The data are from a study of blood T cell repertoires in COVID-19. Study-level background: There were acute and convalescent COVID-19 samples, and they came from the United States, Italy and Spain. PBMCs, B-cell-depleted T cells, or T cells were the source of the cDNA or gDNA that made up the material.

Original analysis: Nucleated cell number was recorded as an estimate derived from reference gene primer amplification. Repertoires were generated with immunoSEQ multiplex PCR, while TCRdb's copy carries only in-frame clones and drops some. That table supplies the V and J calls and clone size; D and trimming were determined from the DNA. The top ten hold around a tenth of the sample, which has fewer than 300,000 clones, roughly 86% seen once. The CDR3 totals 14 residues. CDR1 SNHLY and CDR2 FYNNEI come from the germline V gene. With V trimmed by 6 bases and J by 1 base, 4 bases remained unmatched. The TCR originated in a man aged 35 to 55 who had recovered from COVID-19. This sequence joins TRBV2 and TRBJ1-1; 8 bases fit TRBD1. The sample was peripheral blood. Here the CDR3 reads CASSRTGWNTEAFF. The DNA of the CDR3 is TGTGCCAGCAGCCGGACAGGGTGGAACACTGAAGCTTTCTTT.